This TCR beta chain appears in the sequencing data of a study of blood T cell repertoires in COVID-19. Germline values: CDR1 SGHTA, CDR2 FQGTGA. The CDR3 runs 13 residues. The V end was cut by 5 bases, the J end by 5 bases, with 9 bases between. Assay: immunoSEQ multiplex PCR; the TCRdb copy retains only in-frame clones and omits some. The table has some 230,000 clones, about 80% seen once. This TCR was recovered from a middle-aged woman with acute COVID-19. The chain couples TRBV7-3 to TRBJ2-2; possible D gene TRBD1, 7 bases. What was sequenced was PBMCs or T cells enriched from blood (not recorded which). DNA of the CDR3: TGTGCCAGCAGCCAGGGGGGAACCGGGGAGCTGTTTTTT. Protein: CASSQGGTGELFF.